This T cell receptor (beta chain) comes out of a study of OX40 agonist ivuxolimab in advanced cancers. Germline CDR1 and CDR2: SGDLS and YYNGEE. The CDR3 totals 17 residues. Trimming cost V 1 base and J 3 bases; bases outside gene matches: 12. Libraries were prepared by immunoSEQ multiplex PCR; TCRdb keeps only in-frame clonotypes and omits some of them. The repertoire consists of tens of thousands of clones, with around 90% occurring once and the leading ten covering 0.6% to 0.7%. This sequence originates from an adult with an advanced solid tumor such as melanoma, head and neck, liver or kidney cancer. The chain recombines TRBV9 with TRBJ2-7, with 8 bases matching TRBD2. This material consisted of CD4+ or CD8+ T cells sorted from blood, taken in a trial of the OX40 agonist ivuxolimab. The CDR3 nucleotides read TGTGCCAGCAGCGTAAGGGTTCGCGGGAGGACCGACTACGAGCAGTACTTC. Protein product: CASSVRVRGRTDYEQYF.